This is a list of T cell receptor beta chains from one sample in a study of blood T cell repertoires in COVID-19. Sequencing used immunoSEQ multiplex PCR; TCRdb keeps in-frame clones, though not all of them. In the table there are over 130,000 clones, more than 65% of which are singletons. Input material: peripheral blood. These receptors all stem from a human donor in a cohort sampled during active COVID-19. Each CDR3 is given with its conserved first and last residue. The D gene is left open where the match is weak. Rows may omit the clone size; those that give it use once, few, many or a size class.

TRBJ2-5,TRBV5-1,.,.,TGCGCCAGCAGCTTGGGGGACATCCAAGAGACCCAGTACTTC,CASSLGDIQETQYF
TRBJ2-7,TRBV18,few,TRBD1,TGTGCCAGCTCACCACGGGACAGGGTTGATGGCGAGCAGTACTTC,CASSPRDRVDGEQYF
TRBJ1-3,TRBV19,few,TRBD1,TGTGCCAGTACCCTGACAGGGTCATACGGAAACACCATATATTTT,CASTLTGSYGNTIYF
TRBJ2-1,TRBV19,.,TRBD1,TGTGCCAGTAGTAGGGGACAGGGAGTGGGTGAGCAGTTCTTC,CASSRGQGVGEQFF
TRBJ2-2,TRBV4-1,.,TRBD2,TGCGCCAGCAGCCGGAGAAGCGGGGGGGCAATCACCGGGGAGCTGTTTTTT,CASSRRSGGAITGELFF
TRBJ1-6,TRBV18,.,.,TGTGCCAGCTCACCACGGGCTGAGATGGGGGCGCAGTCACCCCTCCACTTT,CASSPRAEMGAQSPLHF
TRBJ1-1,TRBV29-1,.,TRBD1,TGCAGCGTGAAACGGGGGACAGCTGAAGCTTTCTTT,CSVKRGTAEAFF
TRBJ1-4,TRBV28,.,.,TGTGCCAGCAGGCGCGGGGGTACGCGACTGTTTTTT,CASRRGGTRLFF
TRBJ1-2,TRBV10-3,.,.,TGTGCCATCAGTGACCAGGGGAACTATGGCTACACCTTC,CAISDQGNYGYTF
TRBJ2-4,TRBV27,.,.,TGTGCCAGCAGTTCGCAGGGTTTGGTCAAAAACATTCAGTACTTC,CASSSQGLVKNIQYF
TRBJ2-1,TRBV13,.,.,TGTGCCAGCAGTCCTGGGGCGTATGAGCAGTTCTTC,CASSPGAYEQFF
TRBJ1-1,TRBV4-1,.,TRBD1,TGCGCCAGCAGCCAAGTTGAACAGGGGAAGGCTGAAGCTTTCTTT,CASSQVEQGKAEAFF
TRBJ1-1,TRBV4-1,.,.,TGCGCCAGCAGCCAAGATCGACAGAGTTACGCTTTCTTT,CASSQDRQSYAFF
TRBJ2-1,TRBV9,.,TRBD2,TGTGCCAGCAGCCCCTCGGGTAGCGGGGGGGTCAATGAGCAGTTCTTC,CASSPSGSGGVNEQFF
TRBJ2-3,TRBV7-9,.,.,TGTGCCAGCAGACAAGGACTCAGCACAGATACGCAGTATTTT,CASRQGLSTDTQYF
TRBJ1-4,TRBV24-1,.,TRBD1,TGTGCCACCAGTGGTGGGACAGAGAATGAAAAACTGTTTTTT,CATSGGTENEKLFF
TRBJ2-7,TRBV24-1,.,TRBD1,TGTGCCACCAGTGACTTCAGAGGGGGACAGGGGAGCTCCTACGAGCAGTACTTC,CATSDFRGGQGSSYEQYF
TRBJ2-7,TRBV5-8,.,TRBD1,TGTGCCAGCATACCCAAGGACAGGAGATTATACGAGCAGTACTTC,CASIPKDRRLYEQYF
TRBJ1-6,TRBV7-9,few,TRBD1,TGTGCCAGCAGCCCCCCGGGACAGGGACTGACCTCGGGAAATTCACCCCTCCACTTT,CASSPPGQGLTSGNSPLHF
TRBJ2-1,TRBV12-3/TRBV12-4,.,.,TGTGCCAGCAGTCCTCCAGGGAGGAATGAGCAGTTCTTC,CASSPPGRNEQFF
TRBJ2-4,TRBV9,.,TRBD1,TGTGCCAGCAGCGAAAAGGACAGGTCTACAATTGTAGCCAAAAACATTCAGTACTTC,CASSEKDRSTIVAKNIQYF
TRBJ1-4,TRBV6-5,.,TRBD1,TGTGCCAGCAGTATTCCCGGGACAGGGCTTGAAAAACTGTTTTTT,CASSIPGTGLEKLFF
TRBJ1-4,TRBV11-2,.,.,TGTGCCAGCAGCAATAGGGGTTATACTAATGAAAAACTGTTTTTT,CASSNRGYTNEKLFF
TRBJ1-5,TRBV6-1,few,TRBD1,TGTGCCAGCAGTGCCTTTCACCCAGGGGGTAGGAATCAGCCCCAGCATTTT,CASSAFHPGGRNQPQHF